This entry concerns a single TCR beta chain. Its antigen is not identified. The sample is drawn from a study of T cells after yellow fever vaccination. The study's findings and limits: Only a small proportion of the clonotypes turned up in both the CD4 and the CD8 compartments, likely arising from convergent recombination.

V lost 3 bases, J lost 5 bases, and 8 bases stayed unmatched. Germline V gives CDR1 MGHRA, CDR2 YSYEKL. The CDR3 has 16 residues. TCRdb called the 5' RACE reads again in MiXCR, with one record for every CDR3 protein. The sample lists more than 350,000 distinct CDR3 sequences, around a tenth occurring once. The material sequenced was PBMCs, taken on the day of the first yellow fever vaccination. This chain connects TRBV4-1 to TRBJ2-3, with 10 bases matching TRBD2. The receptor's source is a man younger than 30 who received the YFV17D yellow fever vaccine. CDR3 region: CASSHVLVAGGDTQYF. In DNA form, the CDR3 reads TGCGCCAGCAGCCATGTCCTGGTAGCGGGGGGAGATACGCAGTATTTT.